The clone carrying this T cell receptor beta chain occurred a few times. Its antigen is not identified. Diagnosis rested on symptoms, serum thyroxine and TRAb, thyroid ultrasound, and orbital computed tomography. Fresh 10 ml peripheral blood yielded PBMCs. From RNA transcripts, TCR beta CDR3 regions were amplified. First-round RT-PCR of the TCR CDR3 relied on the HTBI primer set. TCRdb independently ran MiXCR on the multiplex PCR reads; one entry per CDR3 protein. Among 640,000 or so distinct CDR3 sequences listed, about 15% were seen once. V lost 3 bases and J lost 3, with 11 bases in between. Germline V gene sequence: CDR1 KGHSH, CDR2 LQKENI. The CDR3 runs to 14 residues. This specimen comes from a study of T cells in Graves' hyperthyroidism and ophthalmopathy. Overall study findings and caveats: Most clonotypes expanded in thyroid above 0.001 were likewise present in blood.

This chain uses TRBV18 with TRBJ1-1, with D uncertain. What was sequenced was blood. The clonotype comes from a woman aged 40 to 50 with Graves' ophthalmopathy. The CDR3 spells CASSPTSQDTEAFF. For the CDR3, the DNA is TGTGCCAGCTCACCCACCTCTCAAGACACTGAAGCTTTCTTT.